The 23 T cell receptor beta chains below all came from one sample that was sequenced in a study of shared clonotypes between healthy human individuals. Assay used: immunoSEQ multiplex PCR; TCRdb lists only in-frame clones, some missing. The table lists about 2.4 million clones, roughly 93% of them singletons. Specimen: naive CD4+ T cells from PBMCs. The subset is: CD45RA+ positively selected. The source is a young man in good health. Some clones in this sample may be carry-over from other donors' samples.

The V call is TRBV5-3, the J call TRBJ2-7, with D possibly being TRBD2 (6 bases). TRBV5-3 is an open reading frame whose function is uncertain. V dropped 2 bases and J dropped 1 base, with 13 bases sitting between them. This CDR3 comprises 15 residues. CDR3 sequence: CARSFGGLESYEQYF. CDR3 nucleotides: TGTGCCAGAAGCTTTGGGGGACTGGAATCCTACGAGCAGTACTTC.

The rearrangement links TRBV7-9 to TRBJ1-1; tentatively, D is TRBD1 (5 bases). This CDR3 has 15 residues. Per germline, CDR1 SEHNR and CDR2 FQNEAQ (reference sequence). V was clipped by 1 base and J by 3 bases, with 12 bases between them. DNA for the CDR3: TGTGCCAGCAGCTTAGTCGGATTGGGGGACACTGAAGCTTTCTTT. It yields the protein CASSLVGLGDTEAFF.

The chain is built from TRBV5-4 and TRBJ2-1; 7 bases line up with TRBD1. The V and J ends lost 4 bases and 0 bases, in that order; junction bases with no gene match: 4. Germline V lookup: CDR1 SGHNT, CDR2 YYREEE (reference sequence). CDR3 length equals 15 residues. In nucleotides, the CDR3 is TGTGCCAGCAGCCTACAGGGGAACTCCTACAATGAGCAGTTCTTC. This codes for CASSLQGNSYNEQFF.

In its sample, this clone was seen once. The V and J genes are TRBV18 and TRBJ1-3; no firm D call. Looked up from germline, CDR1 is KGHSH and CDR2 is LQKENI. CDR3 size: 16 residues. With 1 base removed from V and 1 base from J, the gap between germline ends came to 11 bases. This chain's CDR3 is CASSPLSVGSGNTIYF. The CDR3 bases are TGTGCCAGCTCACCACTGTCCGTTGGATCTGGAAACACCATATATTTT.

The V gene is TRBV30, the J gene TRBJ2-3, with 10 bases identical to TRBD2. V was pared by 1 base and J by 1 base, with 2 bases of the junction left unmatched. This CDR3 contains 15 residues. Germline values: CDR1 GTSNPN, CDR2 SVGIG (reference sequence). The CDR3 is CAWSGLAGGTDTQYF. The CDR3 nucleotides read TGTGCCTGGAGTGGCCTAGCGGGAGGCACAGATACGCAGTATTTT. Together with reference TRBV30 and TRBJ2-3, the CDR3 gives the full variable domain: SQTIHQWPATLVQPVGSPLSLECTVEGTSNPNLYWYRQAAGRGLQLLFYSVGIGQISSEVPQNLSASRPQDRQFILSSKKLLLSDSGFYLCAWSGLAGGTDTQYFGPGTRLTVL.

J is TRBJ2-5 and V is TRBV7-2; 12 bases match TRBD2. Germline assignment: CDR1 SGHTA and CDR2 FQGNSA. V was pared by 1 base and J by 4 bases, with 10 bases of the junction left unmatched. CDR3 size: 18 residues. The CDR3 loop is CASSLGIRLAGVGETQYF. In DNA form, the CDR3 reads TGTGCCAGCAGCTTAGGGATTCGACTAGCGGGAGTGGGAGAGACCCAGTACTTC. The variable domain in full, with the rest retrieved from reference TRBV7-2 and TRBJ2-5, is GAGVSQSPSNKVTEKGKDVELRCDPISGHTALYWYRQSLGQGLEFLIYFQGNSAPDKSGLPSDRFSAERTGGSVSTLTIQRTQQEDSAVYLCASSLGIRLAGVGETQYFGPGTRLLVL.

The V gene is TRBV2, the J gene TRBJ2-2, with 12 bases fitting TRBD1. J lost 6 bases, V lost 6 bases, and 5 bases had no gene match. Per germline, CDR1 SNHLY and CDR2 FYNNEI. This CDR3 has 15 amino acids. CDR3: CASRGTGGRPGELFF. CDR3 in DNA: TGTGCCAGCAGGGGGACAGGGGGCCGGCCCGGGGAGCTGTTTTTT.

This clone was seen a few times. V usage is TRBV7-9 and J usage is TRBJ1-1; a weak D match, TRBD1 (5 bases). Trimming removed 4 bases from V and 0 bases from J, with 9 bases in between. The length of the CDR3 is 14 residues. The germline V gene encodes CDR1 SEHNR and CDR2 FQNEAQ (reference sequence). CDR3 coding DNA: TGTGCCAGCAGCTCGACAGTCATGAACACTGAAGCTTTCTTT. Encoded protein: CASSSTVMNTEAFF.

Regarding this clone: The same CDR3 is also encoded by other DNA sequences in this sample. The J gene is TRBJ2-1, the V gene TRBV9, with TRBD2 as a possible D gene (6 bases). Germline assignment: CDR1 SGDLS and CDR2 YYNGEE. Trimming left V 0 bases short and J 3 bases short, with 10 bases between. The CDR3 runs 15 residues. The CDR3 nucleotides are TGTGCCAGCAGCGTAGCTGGGGACTTCTACAATGAGCAGTTCTTC. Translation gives CASSVAGDFYNEQFF.

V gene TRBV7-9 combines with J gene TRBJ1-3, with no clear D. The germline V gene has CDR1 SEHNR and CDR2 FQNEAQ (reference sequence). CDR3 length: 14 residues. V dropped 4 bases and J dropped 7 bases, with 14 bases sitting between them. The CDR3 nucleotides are TGTGCCAGCAGCTCCGCAGGACTGGGGAACACCATATATTTT. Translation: CASSSAGLGNTIYF.

The CDR3 region has the DNA TGCAGCGCCACCCTGTCTGGGCAGGGTACGCAGTATTTT. It translates to CSATLSGQGTQYF. The rearrangement uses TRBV29-1 and TRBJ2-3; tentatively, D is TRBD1 (5 bases). The germline V gene encodes CDR1 SQVTM and CDR2 ANQGSEA. The CDR3 covers 13 residues. V was shortened by 7 bases and J by 8 bases, with 19 bases between the two germline ends.

Here the CDR3 reads CASSLGNRGTGELFF. The DNA for the CDR3 is TGCGCCAGCAGCTTGGGGAACAGGGGGACCGGGGAGCTGTTTTTT. The chain couples TRBV5-1 to TRBJ2-2, with 8 bases fitting TRBD1. CDR3 length equals 15 residues. Germline CDR1 reads SGHRS; CDR2 reads YFSETQ. J was trimmed by 5 bases and V by 0 bases; bases with no gene match: 3.

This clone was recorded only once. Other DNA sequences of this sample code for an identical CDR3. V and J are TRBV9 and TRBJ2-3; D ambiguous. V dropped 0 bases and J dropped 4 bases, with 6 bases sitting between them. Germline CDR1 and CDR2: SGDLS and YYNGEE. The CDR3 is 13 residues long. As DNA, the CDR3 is TGTGCCAGCAGCGTAGTAGTAGCAGATACGCAGTATTTT. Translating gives CASSVVVADTQYF.

This chain's CDR3 is CASSSDRDGTGELFF. The CDR3, as DNA: TGTGCCAGCAGCTCGGACAGGGACGGCACCGGGGAGCTGTTTTTT. The rearrangement joins TRBV11-3 to TRBJ2-2, with 8 bases aligning to TRBD1. The CDR3 runs 15 residues. V lost 4 bases and J lost 4; bases outside the gene matches: 5. In germline, CDR1 is SGHNT, CDR2 YENEEA.

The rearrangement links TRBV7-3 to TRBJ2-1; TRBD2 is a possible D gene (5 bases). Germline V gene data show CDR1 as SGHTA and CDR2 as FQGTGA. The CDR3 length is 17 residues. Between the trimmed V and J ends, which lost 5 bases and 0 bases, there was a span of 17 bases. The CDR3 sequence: CASSPHALASSYNEQFF. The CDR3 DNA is TGTGCCAGCAGCCCACACGCGCTAGCTAGCTCCTACAATGAGCAGTTCTTC.

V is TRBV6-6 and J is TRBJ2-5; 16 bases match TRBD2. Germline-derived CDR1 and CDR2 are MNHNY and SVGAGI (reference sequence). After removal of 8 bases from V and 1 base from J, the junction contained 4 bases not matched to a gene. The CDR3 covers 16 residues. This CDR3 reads CASGGTSGRAQETQYF. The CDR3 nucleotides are TGTGCCAGCGGGGGGACTAGCGGGAGGGCCCAAGAGACCCAGTACTTC.

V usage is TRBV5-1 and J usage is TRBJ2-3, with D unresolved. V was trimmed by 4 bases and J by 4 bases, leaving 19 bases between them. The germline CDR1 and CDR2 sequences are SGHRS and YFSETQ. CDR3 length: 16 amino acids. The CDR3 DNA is TGCGCCAGCAGCCAGAACGGGCCACCCCTGGCAGATACGCAGTATTTT. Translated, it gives CASSQNGPPLADTQYF.

CDR3 coding DNA: TGTGCCAGCAGACCTCAACAGGGCCCCGGCTACACCTTC. Its protein product is CASRPQQGPGYTF. The chain carries TRBV6-5 and TRBJ1-2, with D perhaps TRBD1 (6 bases). CDR3 length: 13 residues. V lost 6 bases and J lost 8, with 16 bases in between. The germline gives CDR1 MNHEY, CDR2 SVGAGI.

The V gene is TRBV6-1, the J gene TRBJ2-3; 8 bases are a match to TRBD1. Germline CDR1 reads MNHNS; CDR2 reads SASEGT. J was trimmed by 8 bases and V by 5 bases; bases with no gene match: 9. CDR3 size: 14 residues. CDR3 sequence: CASSMDRVAGTQYF. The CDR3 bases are TGTGCCAGCAGTATGGACAGGGTTGCGGGTACGCAGTATTTT.

Here the CDR3 DNA reads TGTGCTACTAACAGACAGGGGGCGTCTGGAAACACCATATATTTT. Translation gives CATNRQGASGNTIYF. V usage is TRBV28 and J usage is TRBJ1-3, with 10 bases lining up with TRBD1. The CDR3 runs 15 residues. Germline V lookup: CDR1 MDHEN, CDR2 SYDVKM.

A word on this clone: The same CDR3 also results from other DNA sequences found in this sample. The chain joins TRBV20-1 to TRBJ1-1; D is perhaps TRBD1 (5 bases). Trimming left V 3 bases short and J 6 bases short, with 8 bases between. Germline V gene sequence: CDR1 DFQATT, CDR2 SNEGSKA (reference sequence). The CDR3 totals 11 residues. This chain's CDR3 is CSARGGSEAFF. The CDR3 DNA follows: TGCAGTGCTAGGGGGGGATCTGAAGCTTTCTTT.

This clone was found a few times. In DNA form, the CDR3 reads TGTGCCAGCAGCCAAAGACAGGGCTACACCTTC. This translates into CASSQRQGYTF. The chain has TRBV28 and TRBJ1-2; tentative D call: TRBD1 (5 bases). CDR1 is MDHEN, CDR2 SYDVKM, per germline. Trimming shortened V by 6 bases and J by 8 bases, and 10 bases separated the two germline ends. The CDR3 is made up of 11 amino acids.

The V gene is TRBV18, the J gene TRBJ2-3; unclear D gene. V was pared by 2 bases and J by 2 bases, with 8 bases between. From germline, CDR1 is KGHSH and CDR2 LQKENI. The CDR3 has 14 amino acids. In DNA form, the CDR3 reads TGTGCCAGCTCACCAAGAAGAAACACAGATACGCAGTATTTT. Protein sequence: CASSPRRNTDTQYF.